This T cell receptor beta chain was obtained from a study of molecular identifiers for immune sequencing clone quantification. The CDR3 loop spans 13 amino acids. Points on this clonotype: At one end, the junction sequence differs from germline, possibly due to a read error.

Sorted cell numbers of about 20,000 to 1,000,000, with 10%, 30% or 50% RNA, served as input for naive CD8 libraries. The authors sorted naive CD8 T cells as CD8+CD4-CCR7+CD45RA+. Listed TCR primers, together with previously described methods, were used for the bulk TCR libraries. MiXCR, run by TCRdb on the PCR reads, gives a single entry per CDR3 protein. The table lists approximately 550,000 distinct CDR3 sequences, about a fifth of them singletons. The J gene is TRBJ2-7, the V gene TRBV12-3 or TRBV12-4, with D tentatively TRBD1 or TRBD2 (5 bases each). Sequencing input: naive CD8+ T cells from blood, with Jurkat cell RNA spiked in. Subset of the sample: FACS-sorted CD8+CD4-CCR7+CD45RA+ naive T cells. This TCR was recovered from a human donor in good health. Some libraries in this study had Jurkat cell RNA spiked in. The CDR3 protein is CASSERDAASANF. The CDR3 bases are TGTGCCAGCAGTGAACGGGACGCCGCCTCAGCAAACTTC.